The 22 T cell receptor beta chains given below trace back to one sample, sequenced in a study of T-cell reconstitution after alpha-beta-depleted transplantation in children. During its preparation, the TCRbeta library received unique molecular identifiers. MiXCR was run by TCRdb on the PCR reads, yielding one entry per CDR3 protein. Of around 17,000 distinct CDR3 sequences in the sample, about 5% were seen once. Sequencing used PBMCs, obtained before TCRalphabeta/CD19-depleted stem cell transplant. These receptors came from a boy aged 10-17 years with acute lymphoblastic leukemia, due to receive a stem cell transplant.

This clonotype is deemed medium-sized (0.01 to 0.1%). This sequence joins TRBV12-3 or TRBV12-4 and TRBJ1-2, with D unresolved. This CDR3 spans 12 amino acids. The V end lost 1 base, the J end lost 8 bases, and 8 bases lay between the germline ends. The CDR3 coding sequence is TGTGCCAGCAGTTTAGATACGGGCGGCTACACCTTC. Protein product: CASSLDTGGYTF.

The sample holds many counts of this clonotype. This chain links TRBV7-8 with TRBJ1-2; D is unresolved. CDR1 and CDR2 from the germline V gene are SGHVS and FQNEAQ. V was clipped by 1 base and J by 5 bases, with 8 bases between them. The CDR3 loop spans 13 amino acids. The CDR3 reads CASSLEQHYGYTF. The CDR3 bases are TGTGCCAGCAGCTTAGAACAGCATTATGGCTACACCTTC.

This clonotype was detected many times. Written as DNA, the CDR3 is TGTGCCAGCAGCCCCCCCGAGGGGACCCAAGAGACCCAGTACTTC. Residues: CASSPPEGTQETQYF. V usage is TRBV7-9 and J usage is TRBJ2-5; perhaps D is TRBD1 or TRBD2 (5 bases each). The germline V gene has CDR1 SEHNR and CDR2 FQNEAQ (reference sequence). The CDR3 is 15 residues long. Trimming pared 5 bases from V and 1 base from J, leaving 14 bases between.

This clonotype was counted many times. The rearrangement joins TRBV20-1 to TRBJ1-4, with D possibly matching TRBD1 (6 bases). This CDR3 is built from 13 residues. Trimming took 4 bases from V and 6 from J, leaving 12 bases between them. Germline lookup yields CDR1 DFQATT and CDR2 SNEGSKA (reference sequence). The CDR3 reads CSANTGQHEKLFF. Here the CDR3 DNA reads TGCAGTGCTAACACGGGACAACATGAAAAACTGTTTTTT.

This clonotype was counted many times. The chain combines TRBV18 with TRBJ2-5, with D possibly called TRBD1 or TRBD2 (5 bases each). From germline, CDR1 is KGHSH and CDR2 LQKENI. The CDR3 totals 13 residues. V gave up 4 bases and J gave up 5 bases, with 11 bases separating them. CDR3: CASSLGPRETQYF. In DNA, the CDR3 is TGTGCCAGCTCACTGGGACCCCGTGAGACCCAGTACTTC.

This clonotype has a count of ten or more. The J gene is TRBJ1-1, the V gene TRBV12-3 or TRBV12-4; possibly TRBD1 for D (6 bases). The ends were cut back, 6 bases at V and 0 bases at J, with 11 bases in the middle. The CDR3 sequence is 14 residues long. CDR3 DNA sequence: TGTGCCAGCAGCGTGCAGGGGTTGAACACTGAAGCTTTCTTT. This codes for CASSVQGLNTEAFF.

This clonotype has at least ten counts. This sequence joins TRBV5-1 and TRBJ2-2; 9 positions agree with TRBD1. After removal of 4 bases from V and 1 base from J, the junction contained 8 bases not matched to a gene. This CDR3 has 17 residues. Looked up from germline, CDR1 is SGHRS and CDR2 is YFSETQ. CDR3 residues: CASSLTGGTMNTGELFF. The CDR3 nucleotides read TGCGCCAGCAGCCTGACAGGGGGAACGATGAACACCGGGGAGCTGTTTTTT.

Points on this clonotype: A much larger clone lies one base from this, so it may be a read error. This chain links TRBV29-1 with TRBJ1-2, with D possibly TRBD1 on 5 matching bases. The CDR3 covers 12 residues. The germline gives CDR1 SQVTM, CDR2 ANQGSEA. V dropped 6 bases and J dropped 7 bases, with 15 bases sitting between them. In DNA form, the CDR3 reads TGCAGCGTCGACCCGGGGGGGAGTGGCTACACCTTC. Translated, it gives CSVDPGGSGYTF.

J is TRBJ1-5 and V is TRBV3-1; D gene unclear. The CDR3 runs 12 residues. From germline, CDR1 is LGHDT and CDR2 YNNKEL (reference sequence). V was shortened by 11 bases and J by 6 bases, with 14 bases between the two germline ends. CDR3 nucleotide sequence: TGTGCCTTCAGTCGGGAATCTCAGCCCCAGCATTTT. Translating gives CAFSRESQPQHF.

This clonotype was seen many times. The rearrangement links TRBV6-2 or TRBV6-3 to TRBJ2-7; possible D gene TRBD2, 5 bases. From germline, CDR1 is MNHEY and CDR2 SVGEGT. The V gene lost 6 bases and the J gene lost 2 bases, with 20 bases spanning the gap. The CDR3 has 16 amino acids. The CDR3 loop is CASRRRPGVLTYEQYF. The CDR3 bases are TGTGCCAGCAGGAGAAGGCCCGGGGTCCTTACCTACGAGCAGTACTTC.

This clonotype was detected ten times or more. The chain couples TRBV10-2 to TRBJ1-2; 8 nucleotides agree with TRBD1. Germline CDR1 and CDR2: WSHSY and SAAADI. The CDR3 is 14 residues long. V was clipped by 6 bases and J by 7 bases; unmatched bases: 10. CDR3 DNA: TGCGCCAGCAGACCGGACAGGGTGACCGGTGGCTACACCTTC. This sequence encodes CASRPDRVTGGYTF.

This clonotype was detected ten times or more. This rearrangement joins TRBV20-1 to TRBJ1-1; 8 bases agree with TRBD1. Germline V gives CDR1 DFQATT, CDR2 SNEGSKA (reference sequence). After removal of 5 bases from V and 1 base from J, the junction contained 6 bases not matched to a gene. This CDR3 contains 14 residues. Here the CDR3 reads CSAPRGTGNTEAFF. The CDR3 region has the DNA TGCAGTGCTCCAAGGGGGACAGGGAACACTGAAGCTTTCTTT.

This clonotype has a count of ten or more. This chain connects TRBV6-1 to TRBJ2-2, with D unclear. The CDR3 contains 13 residues. Per the germline V gene, CDR1 is MNHNS and CDR2 is SASEGT. Trimming shortened V by 1 base and J by 4 bases, and 4 bases separated the two germline ends. The CDR3 protein is CASSEVGTGELFF. CDR3 DNA: TGTGCCAGCAGTGAAGTAGGCACCGGGGAGCTGTTTTTT.

In its sample, this clonotype was seen many times. The V and J genes are TRBV6-6 and TRBJ1-1; D might be TRBD1 (5 bases). The V end lost 3 bases, the J end lost 1 base, and 27 bases lay between the germline ends. The CDR3 runs to 20 residues. Germline V gene data show CDR1 as MNHNY and CDR2 as SVGAGI (reference sequence). CDR3 in amino acids: CASSYLGWGVESDRNTEAFF. CDR3 coding DNA: TGTGCCAGCAGTTATTTAGGGTGGGGGGTCGAATCCGACAGGAACACTGAAGCTTTCTTT.

The chain combines TRBV18 with TRBJ1-2; no clear D. The CDR3 runs to 13 residues. Germline values: CDR1 KGHSH, CDR2 LQKENI. V lost 4 bases to trimming and J lost 4 bases, with 10 bases between them. The CDR3 bases are TGTGCCAGCTCACTAGACCCCGTCTATGGCTACACCTTC. Protein sequence: CASSLDPVYGYTF.

This clonotype was found many times. The chain links TRBV20-1 to TRBJ1-5; a possible D gene is TRBD1 (5 bases). Germline CDR1 is DFQATT and CDR2 is SNEGSKA (reference sequence). The length of the CDR3 is 18 residues. The ends were cut back, 0 bases at V and 1 base at J, with 19 bases in the middle. The CDR3 region has the DNA TGCAGTGCTAGAGATCCCGGGGGTAGGTCCTTCAGCAATCAGCCCCAGCATTTT. It yields the protein CSARDPGGRSFSNQPQHF.

In this sample, this clonotype turned up many times. CDR3 bases: TGTGCCAGCAGTCCCCATAGGTCCTACAATGAGCAGTTCTTC. Protein product: CASSPHRSYNEQFF. V is TRBV6-2 or TRBV6-3 and J is TRBJ2-1; the D is unclear. Looked up from germline, CDR1 is MNHEY and CDR2 is SVGEGT. V lost 5 bases, J lost 1 base, and 9 bases lay in between. The CDR3 runs to 14 residues.

This clonotype was seen ten or more times. The genes are TRBV28 and TRBJ2-1; D is unresolved. The CDR3 is 15 amino acids. Trimming shortened V by 5 bases and J by 0 bases, and 11 bases separated the two germline ends. Germline V lookup: CDR1 MDHEN, CDR2 SYDVKM. The CDR3: CASSPRMSSYNEQFF. The CDR3 DNA reads as TGTGCCAGCAGTCCCCGCATGAGCTCCTACAATGAGCAGTTCTTC.

This clonotype was seen at least ten times. V and J are TRBV20-1 and TRBJ2-3; 8 positions agree with TRBD2. Trimming took 3 bases from V and 2 from J; bases not matched to a gene: 13. The CDR3 has 17 residues. The germline gives CDR1 DFQATT, CDR2 SNEGSKA (reference sequence). The CDR3 bases are TGCAGTGCTAGGGTTGGAGGCGGGAGGCCCGACACAGATACGCAGTATTTT. Amino acids: CSARVGGGRPDTDTQYF.

In this sample, this clonotype turned up many times. The chain joins TRBV7-6 to TRBJ2-1, with TRBD2 as a possible D gene (6 bases). The V end was cut by 6 bases, the J end by 0 bases, with 12 bases between. CDR1 SGHVS and CDR2 FNYEAQ come from the germline V gene. The CDR3 is 15 amino acids. CDR3 nucleotide sequence: TGTGCCAGCAGGCTCGGGGGATCCTCCTACAATGAGCAGTTCTTC. It translates to CASRLGGSSYNEQFF.

This clonotype came up many times. The chain uses TRBV2 and TRBJ1-5; D not resolved. CDR3 size: 13 residues. V lost 5 bases, J lost 4 bases, and 9 bases lay in between. Per the germline V gene, CDR1 is SNHLY and CDR2 is FYNNEI. DNA of the CDR3: TGTGCCAGCAGTTTGGGTTGGAATCAGCCCCAGCATTTT. Protein product: CASSLGWNQPQHF.

This clonotype came up a few times. V and J are TRBV11-3 and TRBJ2-2; 9 bases are shared with TRBD1. Germline V CDR1 and CDR2: SGHNT, YENEEA. The CDR3 consists of 17 residues. The J segment lost 4 bases and the V segment lost 3 bases, leaving 9 bases of the junction unmatched. The CDR3 DNA sequence: TGTGCCAGCAGCTTTACAGGGGGCCTCGTTGGCACCGGGGAGCTGTTTTTT. Translating gives CASSFTGGLVGTGELFF.